This TCR beta chain was recorded in a study of cytomegalovirus exposure and HLA in healthy donors. Background on the study: Early on, a data release was issued that held 85 million to 95 million unique TCRs from HLA-typed donors. The study's findings and limits: Donor immune exposure was known only as CMV serostatus. As a later analysis revealed, the rate of TCR association differed by HLA locus, with DRB1 most and HLA-C fewest.

CDR1 is MGHDK, CDR2 SYGVNS, per germline. This CDR3 spans 17 amino acids. It was with 60 Vbeta and 13 Jbeta primers that the PCR ran. Libraries were prepared by immunoSEQ multiplex PCR; TCRdb keeps only in-frame clonotypes and omits some of them. The sample records roughly 130,000 clones, around three quarters being singletons. This clone is a singleton in its sample. As yet, its antigen is unknown. The genes are TRBV25-1 and TRBJ2-5, with 9 bases that match TRBD2. The DNA matches TRBJ2-7 better at its end, which makes the J call doubtful. This sequence was found in a man aged 18 to 30 in good health and CMV-seronegative. Sequencing used PBMCs. This chain's CDR3 is CASSEGLRTSESYEQYF. CDR3 DNA: TGTGCCAGCAGTGAGGGGCTTCGGACTAGCGAATCCTACGAGCAGTACTTC.